Below are 29 T cell receptor beta chains sequenced from a single sample in a study of blood T cell repertoires in COVID-19. Assay used: immunoSEQ multiplex PCR; TCRdb lists only in-frame clones, some missing. This table holds over 200,000 clones, around 90% found once. The sequenced material came from peripheral blood. These receptors came from a man in his sixties who had recovered from COVID-19.

This clone was detected once. This chain uses TRBV15 with TRBJ2-1, with D maybe TRBD2 (7 bases). CDR3 length: 15 amino acids. CDR1 is LNHNV and CDR2 is YYDKDF in the germline V gene (reference sequence). Trimming took off 5 bases at V and 8 bases at J, with 19 bases between the two ends. The CDR3 sequence: CATSGGSLGGDEQFF. The CDR3, as DNA: TGTGCCACCAGCGGTGGGTCCTTAGGGGGGGATGAGCAGTTCTTC.

The chain recombines TRBV5-4 with TRBJ2-3; 10 bases align to TRBD2. With 2 bases clipped from V and 2 bases from J, the junction kept 5 bases outside the gene matches. Looked up from germline, CDR1 is SGHNT and CDR2 is YYREEE (reference sequence). This CDR3 has 16 residues. In DNA form, the CDR3 reads TGTGCCAGCAGCTTAGCGGGGGGGCCGATCACAGATACGCAGTATTTT. It translates to CASSLAGGPITDTQYF.

V and J are TRBV11-3 and TRBJ1-1, with D tentatively TRBD1 (6 bases). Trimming stripped 1 base from V and 0 bases from J, with 18 bases between. Germline CDR1 is SGHNT and CDR2 is YENEEA. CDR3 length equals 18 residues. CDR3 loop: CASSLVPSGAGMNTEAFF. CDR3 nucleotides: TGTGCCAGCAGCTTAGTTCCATCAGGGGCAGGCATGAACACTGAAGCTTTCTTT. Full variable domain (outside the CDR3, taken from reference TRBV11-3 and TRBJ1-1): EAGVVQSPRYKIIEKKQPVAFWCNPISGHNTLYWYLQNLGQGPELLIRYENEEAVDDSQLPKDRFSAERLKGVDSTLKIQPAELGDSAVYLCASSLVPSGAGMNTEAFFGQGTRLTVV.

The J gene is TRBJ2-1, the V gene TRBV19, with 11 bases aligning to TRBD2. Germline trimming cut 0 bases from V and 7 bases from J; bases unmatched to any gene: 20. This CDR3 comprises 21 residues. Germline assignment: CDR1 LNHDA and CDR2 SQIVND (reference sequence). The CDR3 nucleotides read TGTGCCAGTAGTATAGATAAGGGAGGGCTAGCGGGGGGTAAGGGTTTTAATGAGCAGTTCTTC. It translates to CASSIDKGGLAGGKGFNEQFF.

The J gene is TRBJ2-2, the V gene TRBV5-1; tentative D call: TRBD1 (6 bases). The CDR3 length is 20 residues. In germline, CDR1 is SGHRS, CDR2 YFSETQ. With 3 bases removed from V and 0 bases from J, the gap between germline ends came to 24 bases. CDR3 sequence reads: CASSSEVPGHLTPNTGELFF. The CDR3 DNA is TGCGCCAGCAGCTCGGAGGTCCCGGGACACCTTACCCCGAACACCGGGGAGCTGTTTTTT.

The chain has TRBV28 and TRBJ2-3; D is ambiguous. Per germline, CDR1 MDHEN and CDR2 SYDVKM. The CDR3 contains 16 residues. The V and J ends lost 3 bases and 2 bases respectively, with 15 bases between them. This CDR3 is CASSFMGRDLTDTQYF. CDR3 bases: TGTGCCAGCAGTTTTATGGGCCGAGATCTCACAGATACGCAGTATTTT.

The chain has TRBV5-1 and TRBJ2-7; 11 bases fit TRBD1. CDR3 size: 15 residues. Trimming removed 4 bases from V and 5 bases from J; junction bases left unmatched: 8. From germline, CDR1 is SGHRS and CDR2 YFSETQ. The CDR3 region has the DNA TGCGCCAGCAGCCCTCTGGACAGGGGGCCCAACGAGCAGTACTTC. Protein product: CASSPLDRGPNEQYF.

The chain joins TRBV12-3 or TRBV12-4 to TRBJ2-2, with 7 bases matching TRBD2. V lost 11 bases, J lost 3 bases, and 6 bases stayed unmatched. This CDR3 is built from 13 residues. This chain's CDR3 is CAQIRGDTGELFF. The CDR3 nucleotides read TGTGCCCAGATCCGGGGGGACACCGGGGAGCTGTTTTTT.

The chain combines TRBV4-2 with TRBJ2-5; the D gene is possibly TRBD1 (6 bases). CDR3 length: 16 residues. V was clipped by 1 base and J by 7 bases, with 19 bases between them. Germline CDR1 reads LGHNA; CDR2 reads YNFKEQ. The CDR3 DNA follows: TGTGCCAGCAGCCAAGGTCCGAGGGGGTCAGGTGTGACCCAGTACTTC. Its protein is CASSQGPRGSGVTQYF.

The chain recombines TRBV19 with TRBJ1-1, with a weak D call TRBD1 (5 bases). Looked up from germline, CDR1 is LNHDA and CDR2 is SQIVND (reference sequence). The CDR3 has 13 residues. V dropped 3 bases and J dropped 3 bases, with 8 bases sitting between them. The DNA of the CDR3 is TGTGCCAGTAGTATCCAGGGTTACACTGAAGCTTTCTTT. Amino acids: CASSIQGYTEAFF.

The chain recombines TRBV20-1 with TRBJ2-7; 12 nucleotides line up with TRBD2. J was trimmed by 3 bases and V by 3 bases; bases with no gene match: 6. Germline CDR1 DFQATT, CDR2 SNEGSKA (reference sequence). The CDR3 totals 15 residues. The CDR3 loop reads CSASPGTSGRYEQYF. Written as DNA, the CDR3 is TGCAGTGCTAGTCCGGGGACTAGCGGGCGCTACGAGCAGTACTTC.

This chain connects TRBV18 to TRBJ1-2; 7 bases line up with TRBD1. Germline-derived CDR1 and CDR2 are KGHSH and LQKENI. The CDR3 length is 15 residues. Trimming took 0 bases from V and 8 from J; bases not matched to a gene: 9. CDR3 in DNA: TGTGCCAGCTCACCACCGGGGCAGGGGGGTGTAGGCTACACCTTC. Its translation: CASSPPGQGGVGYTF.

This clone was observed a few times. The gene calls are TRBV6-1 and TRBJ1-2, with 7 positions matching TRBD1. The CDR3 has 14 residues. The V gene end was trimmed by 3 bases and the J gene end by 4 bases; junction bases not matched to a gene: 5. CDR1 and CDR2 (germline): MNHNS, SASEGT. CDR3 amino acids: CASSDLDRAYGYTF. The CDR3 nucleotides read TGTGCCAGCAGTGACCTCGACAGGGCCTATGGCTACACCTTC.

J is TRBJ2-7 and V is TRBV3-1 (or the pseudogene TRBV3-2); 7 positions agree with TRBD2. Trimming took 4 bases from V and 6 from J; bases not matched to a gene: 12. Germline CDR1 and CDR2: LGHDT and YNNKEL (reference sequence). The CDR3 consists of 15 residues. The CDR3 protein is CASSLGTISSGEQYF. DNA for the CDR3: TGTGCCAGCAGCCTAGGGACTATTTCAAGTGGCGAGCAGTACTTC.

This chain connects TRBV29-1 to TRBJ2-2; 9 nucleotides align to TRBD2. The CDR3 has 15 amino acids. Looked up from germline, CDR1 is SQVTM and CDR2 is ANQGSEA. The V segment lost 7 bases and the J segment 3 bases; nucleotides outside the gene matches: 9. This CDR3 is CSATRGGADTGELFF. The CDR3 bases are TGCAGCGCCACCCGCGGGGGGGCTGACACCGGGGAGCTGTTTTTT.

The chain recombines TRBV5-1 with TRBJ2-7, with 8 bases that match TRBD1. Looked up from germline, CDR1 is SGHRS and CDR2 is YFSETQ. This CDR3 spans 14 amino acids. With 6 bases clipped from V and 3 bases from J, the junction kept 8 bases outside the gene matches. The CDR3 nucleotides are TGCGCCAGCACCGAGACAGGGGCGAACTACGAGCAGTACTTC. Protein sequence: CASTETGANYEQYF. Drawing the rest from reference TRBV5-1 and TRBJ2-7, the complete variable domain is KAGVTQTPRYLIKTRGQQVTLSCSPISGHRSVSWYQQTPGQGLQFLFEYFSETQRNKGNFPGRFSGRQFSNSRSEMNVSTLELGDSALYLCASTETGANYEQYFGPGTRLTVT.

This clone was detected only once. This chain links TRBV6-2 or TRBV6-3 with TRBJ1-2; D may be TRBD1 (5 bases). Germline loops: CDR1 MNHEY, CDR2 SVGEGT. Trimming pared 6 bases from V and 7 bases from J, leaving 18 bases between. The CDR3 spans 14 residues. The CDR3 bases are TGTGCCAGCAGCTCCATCCCCAGGGCGGCTGGCTACACCTTC. Its translation is CASSSIPRAAGYTF.

This chain connects TRBV19 to TRBJ2-3, with TRBD1 identical over 7 bases. V dropped 4 bases and J dropped 4; count of bases not matched to a gene: 11. Germline V gene sequence: CDR1 LNHDA, CDR2 SQIVND (reference sequence). This CDR3 spans 16 amino acids. DNA for the CDR3: TGTGCCAGTAGTACCTTACAGGGGTTGAGCCCAGATACGCAGTATTTT. Translating it yields CASSTLQGLSPDTQYF.

The CDR3 DNA follows: TGCGCCAGCAGCCAAGGTGAGGGAAGGCATGAGCAGTTCTTC. Its protein is CASSQGEGRHEQFF. This chain connects TRBV4-3 to TRBJ2-1; D perhaps matches TRBD2 (5 bases). The CDR3 covers 14 residues. The ends were cut back, 1 base at V and 8 bases at J, with 12 bases in the middle. Germline V gives CDR1 LGHNA, CDR2 YSLEER.

This clone has only one observation. The chain has TRBV5-6 and TRBJ2-1, with TRBD2 identical over 7 bases. Germline V gene lookup returns CDR1 SGHDT and CDR2 YYEEEE. The CDR3 spans 13 residues. V gave up 4 bases and J gave up 12 bases; unmatched junction bases: 10. This CDR3 is CASSAGTTSGQFF. The CDR3 nucleotides read TGTGCCAGCAGCGCCGGGACTACGAGCGGGCAGTTCTTC.

This chain links TRBV27 with TRBJ1-6; D not resolved. The CDR3 has 15 amino acids. V was trimmed by 6 bases and J by 5 bases, leaving 14 bases between them. Per germline, CDR1 MNHEY and CDR2 SMNVEV (reference sequence). The CDR3 loop reads CASRWSPINNSPLHF. CDR3 DNA sequence: TGTGCCAGCAGATGGAGCCCCATAAATAATTCACCCCTCCACTTT.

This chain uses TRBV19 with TRBJ1-1; TRBD1 aligns across 8 bases. The CDR3 covers 18 residues. Looked up from germline, CDR1 is LNHDA and CDR2 is SQIVND (reference sequence). With V trimmed by 3 bases and J by 0 bases, 12 bases remained unmatched. DNA of the CDR3: TGTGCCAGTAGTATCCGGACAGGGAAGGCCTTTATGAACACTGAAGCTTTCTTT. Amino acid sequence: CASSIRTGKAFMNTEAFF.

The gene calls are TRBV5-8 and TRBJ1-5; D is unclear. The CDR3 is made up of 15 amino acids. V was cut by 0 bases and J by 2 bases, with 9 bases left in between. Per germline, CDR1 SGHTS and CDR2 YDEGEE. As DNA, the CDR3 is TGTGCCAGCAGCTTGGTACGGTTAGGCAATCAGCCCCAGCATTTT. It yields the protein CASSLVRLGNQPQHF.

This clone was observed a single time. The chain carries TRBV5-4 and TRBJ1-3; D not resolved. The length of the CDR3 is 15 residues. Trimming pared 5 bases from V and 0 bases from J, leaving 12 bases between. Germline V gives CDR1 SGHNT, CDR2 YYREEE (reference sequence). CDR3 protein: CASRLTPNSGNTIYF. The CDR3 region has the DNA TGTGCCAGCAGATTGACACCCAACTCTGGAAACACCATATATTTT.

This chain uses TRBV6-1 with TRBJ1-1, with 12 bases fitting TRBD1. The CDR3 length is 17 residues. The junction had 9 bases not matched to a gene; V was cut back by 2 bases and J by 5 bases. CDR1 and CDR2 from the germline V gene are MNHNS and SASEGT. CDR3 residues: CASSESRDRGRRTEAFF. In DNA, the CDR3 is TGTGCCAGCAGTGAAAGCCGGGACAGGGGGCGCCGGACTGAAGCTTTCTTT.

This clone has a handful of counts. The chain employs TRBV11-2 and TRBJ2-7, with D possibly TRBD2 on 5 matching bases. Germline V gene lookup returns CDR1 SGHAT and CDR2 FQNNGV. This CDR3 has 15 residues. V was shortened by 2 bases and J by 3 bases, with 14 bases between the two germline ends. The CDR3 is CASSLSGTRSYEQYF. CDR3 bases: TGTGCCAGCAGCTTATCAGGCACTAGGAGCTACGAGCAGTACTTC.

The genes are TRBV29-1 and TRBJ2-7, with 7 bases identical to TRBD1. This CDR3 comprises 13 residues. The trim removed 2 bases at V and 4 bases at J, leaving 5 bases unmatched. Germline CDR1 reads SQVTM; CDR2 reads ANQGSEA. The CDR3 reads CSVETGAGYEQYF. CDR3 DNA sequence: TGCAGCGTTGAAACAGGGGCAGGATACGAGCAGTACTTC.

This clone occurred a few times. V is TRBV28 and J is TRBJ2-1, with 8 bases aligning to TRBD2. Germline CDR1 and CDR2: MDHEN and SYDVKM. With V trimmed by 5 bases and J by 5 bases, 11 bases remained unmatched. The CDR3 contains 16 residues. CDR3 nucleotides: TGTGCCAGCAGTCCCCTGGGACTAGGAGCCAACAATGAGCAGTTCTTC. Its translation is CASSPLGLGANNEQFF.

The chain combines TRBV5-6 with TRBJ2-5; D unclear. Trimming shortened V by 0 bases and J by 2 bases, and 8 bases separated the two germline ends. The germline V gene has CDR1 SGHDT and CDR2 YYEEEE. This CDR3 spans 14 amino acids. DNA for the CDR3: TGTGCCAGCAGCTTGGTCGCAGTTCAAGAGACCCAGTACTTC. It codes for CASSLVAVQETQYF. Full variable domain (outside the CDR3, taken from reference TRBV5-6 and TRBJ2-5): DAGVTQSPTHLIKTRGQQVTLRCSPKSGHDTVSWYQQALGQGPQFIFQYYEEEERQRGNFPDRFSGHQFPNYSSELNVNALLLGDSALYLCASSLVAVQETQYFGPGTRLLVL.